This T cell receptor beta chain derives from a study of T-cell reconstitution after alpha-beta-depleted transplantation in children. Study-wide results and caveats: Several hundred graft clones that had expanded were reportedly the source of alpha-beta T cells about two months after transplant.

In the case of this clonotype: Its target is not known.

During its preparation, the TCRbeta library received unique molecular identifiers. TCRdb ran MiXCR on the PCR reads and lists one entry per CDR3 protein. The sample consists of roughly 340,000 distinct CDR3 sequences, around 15% of them appearing once. This CDR3 contains 12 residues. Trimming stripped 2 bases from V and 7 bases from J, with 8 bases between. This clonotype was obtained from a male patient under 10 years old who had a stem cell transplant for acute lymphoblastic leukemia, so the T cells may come from the graft donor. The sequenced sample was PBMCs, mostly from graft donor cells, obtained 360 days after TCRalphabeta/CD19-depleted stem cell transplant. The rearrangement links TRBV12-3 or TRBV12-4 to TRBJ1-1; D is ambiguous. CDR3 nucleotide sequence: TGTGCCAGCAGTTTATGGTCTAATGAAGCTTTCTTT. Its protein is CASSLWSNEAFF.